This T cell receptor (beta chain) was recovered during a study of blood T cells in healthy people across ages. This clonotype was seen ten or more times. One end of the junction fails to match germline, which may point to a read error. Primers used in a second PCR of about 6 to 11 cycles were a sample-barcoded 5' primer and a J-beta primer mix. MiXCR, run by TCRdb on the 5' RACE reads, gives a single entry per CDR3 protein. The sample includes 750,000 to 950,000 distinct CDR3 sequences, about 28% seen only once; the top ten take roughly 10%. Germline V CDR1 and CDR2: SEHNR, FQNEAQ (reference sequence). The CDR3 is made up of 14 amino acids. The authors isolated at least 7 million PBMCs per sample. The data also belong to a second study, concerning T cells of mothers and their children. That work contributes: Overlap in related mother-child pairs always slightly exceeded unrelated pairs, never significantly.

Sequences were obtained from blood. This sequence was found in a woman between 40 and 50 years old in good health. The V and J genes are TRBV7-9 and TRBJ1-1, with 9 bases aligning to TRBD1. CDR3: CASSLGQGNTEAFF. In nucleotides, the CDR3 is TGCGCCAGCAGCTTGGGACAGGGGAACACTGAAGCTTTCTTT.